The 19 T cell receptor beta chains below come from one sample, sequenced in a study of identical twins. TCRdb re-analysed the 5' RACE reads in MiXCR, keeping a single row per CDR3 protein. The data show around 490,000 distinct CDR3 sequences, 20% to 25% seen once. These data are also associated with another study on yellow fever vaccine responses in identical twins.

The sequenced material came from CD4+ T cells sorted from blood. These receptors were collected from a young woman in good health.

The chain couples TRBV20-1 to TRBJ1-1, with a weak D call TRBD1 (5 bases). V lost 4 bases and J 10 bases, leaving 13 bases between the germline ends. From germline, CDR1 is DFQATT and CDR2 SNEGSKA (reference sequence). The CDR3 is made up of 11 amino acids. The CDR3 here is CSAIRPQGAFF. CDR3 bases: TGCAGTGCTATTCGGCCCCAGGGAGCTTTCTTT.

The J gene is TRBJ2-1, the V gene TRBV7-6; D uncertain. Trimming took off 7 bases at V and 0 bases at J, with 10 bases between the two ends. CDR1 is SGHVS, CDR2 FNYEAQ, per germline. CDR3 size: 14 residues. The CDR3 is CASNFTSSYNEQFF. CDR3 bases: TGTGCCAGCAACTTTACCAGCTCCTACAATGAGCAGTTCTTC.

With respect to this clonotype: Germline is not matched at one junction end, which may reflect a read error. V is TRBV7-9 and J is TRBJ2-1; the D gene is possibly TRBD1 (5 bases). CDR1 and CDR2 (germline): SEHNR, FQNEAQ (reference sequence). The length of the CDR3 is 12 residues. The CDR3: CASSPLGDEQSF. CDR3 in DNA: TGTGCCAGCAGCCCGTTAGGGGATGAGCAGTCCTTC. Complete variable domain (other parts from reference TRBV7-9 and TRBJ2-1): DTGVSQNPRHKITKRGQNVTFRCDPISEHNRLYWYRQTLGQGPEFLTYFQNEAQLEKSRLLSDRFSAERPKGSFSTLEIQRTEQGDSAMYLCASSPLGDEQSFGPGTRLTVL.

This clonotype was detected ten times or more. J is TRBJ2-1 and V is TRBV5-1, with 7 bases matching TRBD2. Germline V gene lookup returns CDR1 SGHRS and CDR2 YFSETQ. Trimming cost V 0 bases and J 7 bases; bases outside gene matches: 4. The CDR3 consists of 14 residues. CDR3 region: CASSLGGSGNEQFF. DNA of the CDR3: TGCGCCAGCAGCTTGGGGGGTAGCGGGAATGAGCAGTTCTTC. Supplemented by reference TRBV5-1 and TRBJ2-1, the full variable domain reads KAGVTQTPRYLIKTRGQQVTLSCSPISGHRSVSWYQQTPGQGLQFLFEYFSETQRNKGNFPGRFSGRQFSNSRSEMNVSTLELGDSALYLCASSLGGSGNEQFFGPGTRLTVL.

In its sample, this clonotype was seen many times. The V gene is TRBV7-2, the J gene TRBJ1-5; D is perhaps TRBD1 (6 bases). The V gene's germline CDR1 is SGHTA and CDR2 FQGNSA. This CDR3 has 15 residues. Trimming took 5 bases from V and 3 from J, leaving 14 bases between them. The CDR3 DNA follows: TGTGCCAGCAGCCCCCAACAGGGAACCAATCAGCCCCAGCATTTT. It yields the protein CASSPQQGTNQPQHF.

A few counts support this clonotype. This chain links TRBV29-1 with TRBJ1-2; 10 bases are a match to TRBD1. The ends lost 4 bases at V and 6 bases at J; junction bases unmatched: 8. CDR1 and CDR2 (germline): SQVTM, ANQGSEA. The CDR3 totals 14 residues. Here the CDR3 reads CSVAPGQGEDGYTF. In DNA form, the CDR3 reads TGCAGCGTTGCCCCTGGACAGGGGGAAGATGGCTACACCTTC.

A few counts support this clonotype. The chain recombines TRBV29-1 with TRBJ2-1; possibly TRBD2 for D (6 bases). The CDR3 has 17 amino acids. Looked up from germline, CDR1 is SQVTM and CDR2 is ANQGSEA. Between the trimmed V and J ends, which lost 7 bases and 0 bases, there was a span of 22 bases. Here the CDR3 reads CSASGPGSKSSYNEQFF. The CDR3, as DNA: TGCAGCGCAAGCGGGCCTGGGTCCAAAAGCTCCTACAATGAGCAGTTCTTC.

CDR3 bases: TGTGCCAGCAGCTCAGGGGGGGACAATGAGCAGTTCTTC. This encodes CASSSGGDNEQFF. The V and J genes are TRBV7-3 and TRBJ2-1; D may match TRBD1 or TRBD2 (7 bases each). CDR3 length equals 13 residues. CDR1 SGHTA and CDR2 FQGTGA come from the germline V gene. V lost 4 bases, J lost 5 bases, and 9 bases lay in between.

This clonotype was picked up many times. V usage is TRBV5-1 and J usage is TRBJ2-1; perhaps TRBD2 as D (5 bases). Trimming removed 4 bases at V and 7 bases at J, with 9 bases between. The CDR3 spans 12 residues. CDR1 and CDR2 (germline): SGHRS, YFSETQ. CDR3 amino acids: CASSPPGNEQFF. In nucleotides, the CDR3 is TGCGCCAGCAGCCCCCCGGGGAATGAGCAGTTCTTC. The entire variable domain, with the rest obtained from reference TRBV5-1 and TRBJ2-1, is as follows: KAGVTQTPRYLIKTRGQQVTLSCSPISGHRSVSWYQQTPGQGLQFLFEYFSETQRNKGNFPGRFSGRQFSNSRSEMNVSTLELGDSALYLCASSPPGNEQFFGPGTRLTVL.

This chain connects TRBV12-3 or TRBV12-4 to TRBJ2-7, with 13 positions matching TRBD2. Trimming removed 5 bases from V and 4 bases from J; junction bases left unmatched: 2. The CDR3 runs 14 residues. CDR3 sequence: CASSPTSGRYEQYF. CDR3 coding DNA: TGTGCCAGCAGTCCGACTAGCGGGAGGTACGAGCAGTACTTC.

This clonotype was counted at least ten times. Germline and junction disagree at one end, which may indicate a read error. J is TRBJ2-1 and V is TRBV5-1; D gene uncertain. CDR1 and CDR2 from the germline V gene are SGHRS and YFSETQ. The CDR3 spans 12 residues. The CDR3 DNA reads as TGTGCCAGCAGCCTCCCCTACAATGAGCAGTTCTTC. Protein sequence: CASSLPYNEQFF.

The V call is TRBV28, the J call TRBJ2-3; possible D gene TRBD2, 6 bases. Trimming removed 1 base from V and 10 bases from J, with 21 bases in between. The CDR3 is 16 amino acids. Looked up from germline, CDR1 is MDHEN and CDR2 is SYDVKM. CDR3 sequence reads: CASSLSSGRTLSPQYF. As DNA, the CDR3 is TGTGCCAGCAGTTTATCGAGCGGGCGCACTCTCTCCCCGCAGTATTTT.

This clonotype was seen a handful of times. The genes are TRBV14 and TRBJ2-3, with D tentatively TRBD1 (5 bases). CDR1 SGHDN and CDR2 FVKESK come from the germline V gene. This CDR3 spans 16 amino acids. Trimming took off 2 bases at V and 0 bases at J, with 12 bases between the two ends. The CDR3: CASSQNTGVSTDTQYF. CDR3 bases: TGTGCCAGCAGCCAAAACACAGGAGTGAGCACAGATACGCAGTATTTT.

The sample holds a few counts of this clonotype. The chain couples TRBV29-1 to TRBJ2-3; TRBD2 matches at 8 bases. CDR3 length: 13 amino acids. CDR1 and CDR2 from the germline V gene are SQVTM and ANQGSEA. J gave up 0 bases and V 4 bases, and 0 bases lay outside the gene matches. Written as DNA, the CDR3 is TGCAGCGTTGCTAGCGGGAGCACAGATACGCAGTATTTT. Its translation is CSVASGSTDTQYF.

This clonotype was picked up a small number of times. The rearrangement links TRBV7-9 to TRBJ1-2, with D perhaps TRBD1 (5 bases). V was trimmed by 3 bases and J by 6 bases, leaving 14 bases between them. CDR1 and CDR2 from the germline V gene are SEHNR and FQNEAQ (reference sequence). This CDR3 region has 14 residues. The CDR3 sequence is CASSFSAWDHGYTF. The DNA of the CDR3 is TGTGCCAGCAGCTTCAGCGCTTGGGACCATGGCTACACCTTC. Based on the CDR3 plus reference TRBV7-9 and TRBJ1-2, the full variable domain is DTGVSQNPRHKITKRGQNVTFRCDPISEHNRLYWYRQTLGQGPEFLTYFQNEAQLEKSRLLSDRFSAERPKGSFSTLEIQRTEQGDSAMYLCASSFSAWDHGYTFGSGTRLTVV.

The sample holds a few counts of this clonotype. The V and J genes are TRBV12-3 or TRBV12-4 and TRBJ2-2; possibly TRBD2 for D (7 bases). The CDR3 is made up of 15 amino acids. The V gene lost 7 bases and the J gene lost 6 bases, with 18 bases spanning the gap. The CDR3 sequence is CASTPRGGAPGELFF. CDR3 bases: TGTGCCAGCACCCCCCGAGGGGGGGCCCCCGGGGAGCTGTTTTTT.

This clonotype has only a few counts. The V and J genes are TRBV15 and TRBJ2-5; D perhaps matches TRBD2 (6 bases). Trimming left V 0 bases short and J 5 bases short, with 19 bases between. CDR3 size: 17 residues. Germline V CDR1 and CDR2: LNHNV, YYDKDF (reference sequence). The CDR3 DNA is TGTGCCACCAGCAGAGATTATTTAGTCGGAGGGACGGAGACCCAGTACTTC. It specifies CATSRDYLVGGTETQYF.

This clonotype has only a few counts. The chain has TRBV2 and TRBJ2-4, with D perhaps assigned TRBD1 or TRBD2 (5 bases each). There are 16 residues in the CDR3. Trimming cost V 2 bases and J 0 bases, with 11 bases left between them. CDR1 is SNHLY, CDR2 FYNNEI, per germline. Written as DNA, the CDR3 is TGTGCCAGCAGTGAATGGGGGACGGAAGCCAAAAACATTCAGTACTTC. It yields the protein CASSEWGTEAKNIQYF.

The J gene is TRBJ2-5, the V gene TRBV20-1, with unresolved D. Trimming stripped 7 bases from V and 5 bases from J, with 11 bases between. Per the germline V gene, CDR1 is DFQATT and CDR2 is SNEGSKA (reference sequence). This CDR3 spans 11 amino acids. CDR3 sequence reads: CSVTSRETQYF. The CDR3 region has the DNA TGCAGTGTCACATCTAGGGAGACCCAGTACTTC.